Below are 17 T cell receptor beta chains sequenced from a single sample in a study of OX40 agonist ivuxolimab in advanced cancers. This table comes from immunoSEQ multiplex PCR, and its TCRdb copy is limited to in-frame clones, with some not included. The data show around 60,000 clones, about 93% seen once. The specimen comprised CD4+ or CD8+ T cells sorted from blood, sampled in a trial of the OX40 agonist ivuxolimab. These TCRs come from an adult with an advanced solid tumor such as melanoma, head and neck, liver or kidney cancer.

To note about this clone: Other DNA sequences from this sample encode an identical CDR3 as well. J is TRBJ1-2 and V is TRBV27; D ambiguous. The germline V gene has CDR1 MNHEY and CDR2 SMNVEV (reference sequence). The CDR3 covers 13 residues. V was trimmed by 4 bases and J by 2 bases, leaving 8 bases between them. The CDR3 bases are TGTGCCAGCAGTTGGGCCGCGAACTATGGCTACACCTTC. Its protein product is CASSWAANYGYTF.

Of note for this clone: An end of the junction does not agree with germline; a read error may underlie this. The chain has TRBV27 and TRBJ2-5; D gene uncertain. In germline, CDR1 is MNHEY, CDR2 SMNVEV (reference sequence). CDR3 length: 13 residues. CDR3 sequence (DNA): TGTGCCAGCAGTTTATCGGGCCAAGAGTCCCAGTACTTC. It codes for CASSLSGQESQYF.

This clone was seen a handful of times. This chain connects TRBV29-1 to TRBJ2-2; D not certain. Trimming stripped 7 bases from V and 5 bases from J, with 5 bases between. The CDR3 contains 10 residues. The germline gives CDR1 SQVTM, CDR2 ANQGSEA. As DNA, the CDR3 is TGCAGCGCCCTTACCGGGGAGCTGTTTTTT. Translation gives CSALTGELFF.

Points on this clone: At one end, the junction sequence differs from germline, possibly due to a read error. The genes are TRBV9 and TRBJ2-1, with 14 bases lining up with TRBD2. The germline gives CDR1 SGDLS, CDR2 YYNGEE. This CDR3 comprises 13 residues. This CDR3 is CASSPGLAGDIVF. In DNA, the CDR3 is TGTGCCAGCAGCCCGGGACTAGCGGGAGATATAGTCTTC.

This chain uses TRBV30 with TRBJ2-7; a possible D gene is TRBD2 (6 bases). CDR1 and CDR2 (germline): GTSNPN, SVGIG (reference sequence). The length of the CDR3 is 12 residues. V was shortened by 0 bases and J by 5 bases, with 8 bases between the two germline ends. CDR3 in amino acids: CAWSVLANEQYF. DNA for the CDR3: TGTGCCTGGAGTGTACTAGCAAACGAGCAGTACTTC.

CDR3 residues: CASRIGGGGYTF. The CDR3, as DNA: TGTGCCAGTAGAATCGGGGGTGGAGGCTACACCTTC. V gene TRBV19 combines with J gene TRBJ1-2; D possibly corresponds to TRBD1 (5 bases). Trimming removed 6 bases at V and 8 bases at J, with 13 bases between. Germline V gene lookup returns CDR1 LNHDA and CDR2 SQIVND (reference sequence). CDR3 length: 12 residues.

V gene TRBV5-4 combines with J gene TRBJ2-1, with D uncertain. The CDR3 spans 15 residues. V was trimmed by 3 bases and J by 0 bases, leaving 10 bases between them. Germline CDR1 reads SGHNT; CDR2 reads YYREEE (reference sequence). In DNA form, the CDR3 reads TGTGCCAGCAGCTCGAGCGTGAGCTCCTACAATGAGCAGTTCTTC. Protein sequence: CASSSSVSSYNEQFF.

CDR3 loop: CASSLIGADTEAFF. The CDR3 DNA follows: TGTGCCAGCAGTTTAATCGGGGCGGACACTGAAGCTTTCTTT. The chain uses TRBV27 and TRBJ1-1; tentative D call: TRBD1 (5 bases). Per the germline V gene, CDR1 is MNHEY and CDR2 is SMNVEV (reference sequence). Trimming stripped 2 bases from V and 3 bases from J, with 10 bases between. The CDR3 is made up of 14 amino acids.

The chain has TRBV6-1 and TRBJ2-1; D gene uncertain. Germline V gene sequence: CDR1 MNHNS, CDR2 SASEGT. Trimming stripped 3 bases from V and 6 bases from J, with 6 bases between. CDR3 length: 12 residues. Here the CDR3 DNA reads TGTGCCAGCAGTGAGCTAGGCAATGAGCAGTTCTTC. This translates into CASSELGNEQFF.

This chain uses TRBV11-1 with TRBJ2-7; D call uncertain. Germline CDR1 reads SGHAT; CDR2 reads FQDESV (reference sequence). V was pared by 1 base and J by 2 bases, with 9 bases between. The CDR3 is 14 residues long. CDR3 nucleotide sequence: TGTGCCAGCAGCTTAGTAGCCAGTACCTACGAGCAGTACTTC. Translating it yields CASSLVASTYEQYF.

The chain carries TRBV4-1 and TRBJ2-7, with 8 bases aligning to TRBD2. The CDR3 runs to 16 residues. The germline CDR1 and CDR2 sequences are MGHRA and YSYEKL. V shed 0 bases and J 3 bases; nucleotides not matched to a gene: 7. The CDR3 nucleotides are TGCGCCAGCAGCCAAGAAATTGGGACTAGGCTCTACGAGCAGTACTTC. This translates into CASSQEIGTRLYEQYF.

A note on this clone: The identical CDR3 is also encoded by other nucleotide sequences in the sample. CDR3 sequence: CASSPSSYEQYF. DNA of the CDR3: TGTGCCAGCAGTCCGAGCTCCTACGAGCAGTACTTC. The chain joins TRBV2 to TRBJ2-7; D is undetermined. The CDR3 loop spans 12 amino acids. V gave up 5 bases and J gave up 0 bases, with 5 bases separating them. CDR1 is SNHLY and CDR2 is FYNNEI in the germline V gene.

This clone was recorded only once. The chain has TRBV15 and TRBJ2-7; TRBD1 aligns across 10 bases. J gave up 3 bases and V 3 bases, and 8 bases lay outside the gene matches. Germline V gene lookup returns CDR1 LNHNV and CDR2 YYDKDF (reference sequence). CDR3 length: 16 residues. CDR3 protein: CATSRGWGTGDYEQYF. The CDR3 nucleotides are TGTGCCACCAGCAGGGGTTGGGGGACAGGGGACTACGAGCAGTACTTC.

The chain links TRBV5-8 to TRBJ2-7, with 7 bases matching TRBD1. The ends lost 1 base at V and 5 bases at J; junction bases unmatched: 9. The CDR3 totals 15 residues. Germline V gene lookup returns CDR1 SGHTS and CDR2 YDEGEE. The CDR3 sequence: CASSLSARGKNEQYF. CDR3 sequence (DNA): TGTGCCAGCAGCTTGTCAGCCAGGGGGAAAAACGAGCAGTACTTC.

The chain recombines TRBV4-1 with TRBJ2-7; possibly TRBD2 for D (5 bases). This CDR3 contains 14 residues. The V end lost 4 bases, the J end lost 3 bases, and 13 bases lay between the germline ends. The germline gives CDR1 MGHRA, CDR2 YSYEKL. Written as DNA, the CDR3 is TGCGCCAGCAGCCCCACCGAGGCGGGCTACGAGCAGTACTTC. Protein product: CASSPTEAGYEQYF.

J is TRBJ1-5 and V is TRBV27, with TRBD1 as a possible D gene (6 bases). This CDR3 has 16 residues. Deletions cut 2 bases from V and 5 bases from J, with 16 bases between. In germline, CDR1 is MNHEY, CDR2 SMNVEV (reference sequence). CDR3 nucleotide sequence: TGTGCCAGCAGTTTAAGCGCAGGGGCCGGGGATCAGCCCCAGCATTTT. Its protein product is CASSLSAGAGDQPQHF.

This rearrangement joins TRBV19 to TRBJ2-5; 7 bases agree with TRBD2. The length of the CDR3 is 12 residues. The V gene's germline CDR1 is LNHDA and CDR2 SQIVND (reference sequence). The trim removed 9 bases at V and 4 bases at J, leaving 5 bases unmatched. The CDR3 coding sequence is TGTGCCAGCGGGGACTATATAGAGACCCAGTACTTC. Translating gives CASGDYIETQYF.